This T cell receptor beta chain derives from a study of OX40 agonist ivuxolimab in advanced cancers. Findings and caveats of the study: Some nonresponders also had low normalized T-cell clonal expansion.

Sequencing was performed with immunoSEQ multiplex PCR; in TCRdb, only in-frame clones are kept and a portion is missing. This table has some 64,000 clones, roughly nine tenths appearing once. About this clone itself: As yet, its antigen is unknown.

CDR1 and CDR2 from the germline V gene are LNHDA and SQIVND (reference sequence). The CDR3 is made up of 12 amino acids. Trimming took off 5 bases at V and 0 bases at J, with 3 bases between the two ends. The chain has TRBV19 and TRBJ2-3; D call uncertain. This receptor was identified in an adult with an advanced solid tumor such as melanoma, head and neck, liver or kidney cancer. The sample in question was CD4+ or CD8+ T cells sorted from blood, obtained in a trial of the OX40 agonist ivuxolimab. The CDR3 loop is CASSPSTDTQYF. Here the CDR3 DNA reads TGTGCCAGTAGTCCCAGCACAGATACGCAGTATTTT.